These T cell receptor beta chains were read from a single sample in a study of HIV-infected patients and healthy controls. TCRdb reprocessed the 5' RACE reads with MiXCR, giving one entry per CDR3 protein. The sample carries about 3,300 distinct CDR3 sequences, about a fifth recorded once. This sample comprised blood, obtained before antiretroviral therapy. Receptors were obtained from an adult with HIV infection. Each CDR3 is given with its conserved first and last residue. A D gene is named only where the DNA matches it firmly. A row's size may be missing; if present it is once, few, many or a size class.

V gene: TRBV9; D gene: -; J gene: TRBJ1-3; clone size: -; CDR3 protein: CASSPDSPSSGNTIYF; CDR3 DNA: TGTGCCAGCAGCCCGGACAGCCCGAGCTCTGGAAACACCATATATTTT
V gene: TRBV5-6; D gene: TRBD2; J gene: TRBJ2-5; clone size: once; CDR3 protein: CASSLWGGRQETQYF; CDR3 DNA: TGTGCCAGCAGCTTGTGGGGAGGGCGGCAAGAGACCCAGTACTTC
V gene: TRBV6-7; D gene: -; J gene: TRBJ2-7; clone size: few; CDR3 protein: CASRGEVRSYEQYF; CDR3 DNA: TGTGCCAGCAGGGGGGAGGTTCGCTCCTACGAGCAGTACTTC
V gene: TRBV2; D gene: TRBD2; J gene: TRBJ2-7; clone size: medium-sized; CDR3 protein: CASSESFQRGGYEQYF; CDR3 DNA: TGTGCCAGCAGTGAATCCTTCCAGCGGGGGGGCTACGAGCAGTACTTC
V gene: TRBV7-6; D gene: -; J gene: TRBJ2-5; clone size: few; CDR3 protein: CASSLTAWGLQETQYF; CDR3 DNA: TGTGCCAGCAGCTTAACTGCCTGGGGATTACAAGAGACCCAGTACTTC
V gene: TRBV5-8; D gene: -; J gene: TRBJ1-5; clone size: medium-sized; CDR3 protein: CASSKIRGPRGNQPQHF; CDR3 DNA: TGTGCCAGCAGCAAAATCAGGGGACCCCGCGGCAATCAGCCCCAGCATTTT
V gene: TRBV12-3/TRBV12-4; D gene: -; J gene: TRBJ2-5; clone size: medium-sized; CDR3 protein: CASSLWGQETQYF; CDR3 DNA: TGTGCCAGCAGTTTGTGGGGTCAAGAGACCCAGTACTTC
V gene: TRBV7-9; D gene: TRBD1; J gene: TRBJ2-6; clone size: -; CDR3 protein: CASSWGQVGSSGSNVLTF; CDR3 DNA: TGTGCCAGCAGCTGGGGACAGGTGGGGAGCTCTGGGTCCAACGTCCTGACTTTC
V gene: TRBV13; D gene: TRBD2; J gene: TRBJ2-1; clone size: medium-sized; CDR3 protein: CASSVGTSVAAEQFF; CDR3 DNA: TGTGCCAGCAGCGTCGGGACTAGCGTTGCGGCTGAGCAGTTCTTC
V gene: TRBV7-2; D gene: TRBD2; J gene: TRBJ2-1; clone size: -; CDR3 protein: CASSFRNSGGAGNEQFF; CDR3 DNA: TGTGCCAGCAGCTTTAGGAATAGCGGGGGGGCCGGAAATGAGCAGTTCTTC
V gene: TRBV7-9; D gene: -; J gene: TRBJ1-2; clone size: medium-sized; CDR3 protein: CASSPFGRTGGYTF; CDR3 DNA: TGTGCCAGCAGCCCGTTTGGGCGAACTGGGGGCTACACCTTC
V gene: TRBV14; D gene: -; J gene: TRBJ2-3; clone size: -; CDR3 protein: CASSLLTSSTDTQYF; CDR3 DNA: TGTGCCAGCAGCCTGCTGACATCTAGCACAGATACGCAGTATTTT
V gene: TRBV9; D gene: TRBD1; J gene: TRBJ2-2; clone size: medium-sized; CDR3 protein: CASSPGTGAGELFF; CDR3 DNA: TGTGCCAGCAGCCCCGGGACAGGGGCCGGGGAGCTGTTTTTT
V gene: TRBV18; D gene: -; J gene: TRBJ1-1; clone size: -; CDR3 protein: CASSDHLNTEAFF; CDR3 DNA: TGTGCCAGCTCAGACCATCTGAACACTGAAGCTTTCTTT
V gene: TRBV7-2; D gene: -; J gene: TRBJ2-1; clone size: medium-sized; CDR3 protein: CASSPKGWGPSSYNEQFF; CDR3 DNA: TGTGCCAGCAGCCCAAAAGGATGGGGGCCGAGCTCCTACAATGAGCAGTTCTTC
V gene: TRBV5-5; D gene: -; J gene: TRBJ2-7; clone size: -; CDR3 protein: CASSLGQGGYEQYF; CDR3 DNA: TGTGCCAGCAGCTTGGGACAGGGAGGCTACGAGCAGTACTTC
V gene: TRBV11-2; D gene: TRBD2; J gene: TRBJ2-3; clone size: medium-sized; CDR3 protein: CASSFRTSGTDTQYF; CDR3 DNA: TGTGCCAGCAGCTTCAGGACTAGCGGCACAGATACGCAGTATTTT
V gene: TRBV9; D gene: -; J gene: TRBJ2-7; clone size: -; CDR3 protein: CASSVAAGEQYF; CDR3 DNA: TGTGCCAGCAGCGTAGCGGCAGGGGAGCAGTACTTC
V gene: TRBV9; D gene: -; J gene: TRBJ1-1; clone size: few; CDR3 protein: CASSVAPGDTEAFF; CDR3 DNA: TGTGCCAGCAGCGTGGCCCCGGGGGACACTGAAGCTTTCTTT
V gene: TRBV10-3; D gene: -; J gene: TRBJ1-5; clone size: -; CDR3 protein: CDISTGWNQPQHF; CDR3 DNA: TGTGACATCAGTACAGGGTGGAATCAGCCCCAGCATTTT
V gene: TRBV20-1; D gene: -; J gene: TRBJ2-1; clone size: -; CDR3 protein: CSASSGTHGNEQFF; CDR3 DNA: TGCAGTGCTAGTTCCGGGACCCACGGGAATGAGCAGTTCTTC
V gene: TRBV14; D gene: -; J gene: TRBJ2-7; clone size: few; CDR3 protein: CASSPPHRPPYEQYF; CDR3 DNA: TGTGCCAGCAGCCCGCCCCACCGCCCCCCCTACGAGCAGTACTTC
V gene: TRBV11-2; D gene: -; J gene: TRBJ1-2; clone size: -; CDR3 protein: CASSPHGWPAGGYTF; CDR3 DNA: TGTGCCAGCAGCCCTCATGGGTGGCCAGCCGGTGGCTACACCTTC
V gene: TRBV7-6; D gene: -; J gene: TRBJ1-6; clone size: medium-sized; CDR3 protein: CASSSHATENSPLHF; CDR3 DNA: TGTGCCAGCAGCTCCCACGCGACAGAAAATTCACCCCTCCACTTT
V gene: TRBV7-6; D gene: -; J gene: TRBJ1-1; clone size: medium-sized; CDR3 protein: CASSPAGDTEAFF; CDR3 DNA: TGTGCCAGCAGCCCAGCAGGGGACACTGAAGCTTTCTTT
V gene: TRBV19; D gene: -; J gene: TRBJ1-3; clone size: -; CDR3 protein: CASSMGIIPGNTIYF; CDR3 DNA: TGTGCCAGTAGTATGGGTATTATCCCTGGAAACACCATATATTTT
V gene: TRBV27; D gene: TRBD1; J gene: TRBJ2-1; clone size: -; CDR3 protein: CASSLSQGDGSSYNEQFF; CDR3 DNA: TGTGCCAGCAGTTTATCACAGGGGGACGGGAGCTCCTACAATGAGCAGTTCTTC
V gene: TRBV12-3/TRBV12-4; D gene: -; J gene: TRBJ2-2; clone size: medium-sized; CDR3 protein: CASTRGTGELFF; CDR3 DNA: TGTGCCAGCACCCGGGGTACCGGGGAGCTGTTTTTT
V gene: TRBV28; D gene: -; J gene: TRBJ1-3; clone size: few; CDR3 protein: CASSLASSSGNTIYF; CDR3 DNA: TGTGCCAGCAGTTTGGCGTCGAGCTCTGGAAACACCATATATTTT
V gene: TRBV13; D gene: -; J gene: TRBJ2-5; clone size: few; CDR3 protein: CASSLDGVGRETQYF; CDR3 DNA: TGTGCCAGCAGCTTAGACGGGGTTGGAAGAGAGACCCAGTACTTC
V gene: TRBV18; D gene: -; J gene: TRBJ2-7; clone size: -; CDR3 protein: CASSPDSSGEQYF; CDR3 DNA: TGTGCCAGCTCACCGGACAGTTCGGGCGAGCAGTACTTC
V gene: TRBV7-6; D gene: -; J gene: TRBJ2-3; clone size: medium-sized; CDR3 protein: CASSRTNTDTQYF; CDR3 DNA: TGTGCCAGCAGCCGGACCAACACAGATACGCAGTATTTT
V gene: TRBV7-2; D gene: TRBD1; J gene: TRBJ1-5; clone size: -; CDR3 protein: CASSLTGQNNQPQHF; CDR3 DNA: TGTGCCAGCAGCTTAACGGGACAGAACAATCAGCCCCAGCATTTT
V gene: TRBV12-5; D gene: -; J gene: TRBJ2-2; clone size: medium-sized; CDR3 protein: CASGLIPYSRNTGELFF; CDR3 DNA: TGTGCTAGTGGTTTAATACCTTATAGTCGAAACACCGGGGAGCTGTTTTTT
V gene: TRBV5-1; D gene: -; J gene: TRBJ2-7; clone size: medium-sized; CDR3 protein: CASIESATRDEQYF; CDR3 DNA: TGCGCCAGCATCGAAAGCGCGACTAGAGACGAGCAGTACTTC
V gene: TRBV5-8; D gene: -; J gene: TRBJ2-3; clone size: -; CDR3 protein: CASSPTRGTDTQYF; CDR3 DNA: TGTGCCAGCAGCCCCACGCGGGGCACAGATACGCAGTATTTT
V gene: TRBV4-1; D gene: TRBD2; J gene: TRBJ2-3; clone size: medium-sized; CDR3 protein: CASSQALLAGGSSTDTQYF; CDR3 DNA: TGCGCCAGCAGCCAAGCATTGCTAGCGGGGGGGTCTAGCACAGATACGCAGTATTTT
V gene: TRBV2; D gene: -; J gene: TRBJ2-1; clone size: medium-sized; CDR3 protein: CASPGGPDNEQFF; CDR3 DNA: TGTGCCAGCCCCGGGGGGCCAGACAATGAGCAGTTCTTC
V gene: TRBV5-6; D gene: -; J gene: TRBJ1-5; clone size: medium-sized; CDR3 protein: CASSTFGAANNQPQHF; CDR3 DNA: TGTGCCAGCAGCACCTTCGGGGCAGCGAACAATCAGCCCCAGCATTTT
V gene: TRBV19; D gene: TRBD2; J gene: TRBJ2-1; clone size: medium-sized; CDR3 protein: CASSIEYGTSGVNEQFF; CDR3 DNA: TGTGCCAGTAGTATAGAATATGGGACTAGCGGGGTCAATGAGCAGTTCTTC
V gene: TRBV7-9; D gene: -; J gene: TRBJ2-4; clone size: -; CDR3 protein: CASSLGAGGPAKNIQYF; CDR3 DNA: TGTGCCAGCAGCTTGGGTGCTGGGGGGCCCGCCAAAAACATTCAGTACTTC
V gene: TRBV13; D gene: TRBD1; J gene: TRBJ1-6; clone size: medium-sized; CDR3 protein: CASSLGDRESSPLHF; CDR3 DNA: TGTGCCAGCAGCTTAGGTGACAGGGAGAGCTCACCCCTCCACTTT
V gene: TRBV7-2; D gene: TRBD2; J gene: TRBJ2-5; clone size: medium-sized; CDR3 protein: CASSLGPSGGDQETQYF; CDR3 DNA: TGTGCCAGCAGCTTAGGGCCTAGCGGGGGGGACCAAGAGACCCAGTACTTC
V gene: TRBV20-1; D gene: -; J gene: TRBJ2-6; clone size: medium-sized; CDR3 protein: CSASPEGRFWAGANVLTF; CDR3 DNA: TGCAGTGCTAGTCCGGAGGGAAGGTTCTGGGCTGGGGCCAACGTCCTGACTTTC